The 18 T cell receptor beta chains reported below all come from one sample, sequenced in a study of blood T cell repertoires in COVID-19 (dated by TCRdb to about 2020). Library preparation used the immunoSEQ multiplex PCR assay. This immuneACCESS table, as held by TCRdb, lists in-frame sequences with V and J called but not all clones. Of the missing ones, under half trace to an unresolved V gene in checked studies; the others have no known cause. The sample has 60,000 to 70,000 clones on record, around 81% of them singletons. Of the sample, 4.5% is held by the ten largest clones. The sample was peripheral blood. The receptors were sampled from a woman between 55 and 75 years old with acute or convalescent COVID-19.

This clone was seen only once. The rearrangement joins TRBV3-1 (or the pseudogene TRBV3-2) to TRBJ1-1; unclear D gene. The V and J ends lost 6 bases and 1 base respectively, with 12 bases between them. The germline gives CDR1 LGHDT, CDR2 YNNKEL (reference sequence). The CDR3 has 14 amino acids. The CDR3 is CASSLQSPNTEAFF. DNA for the CDR3: TGTGCCAGCAGTCTACAGTCCCCGAACACTGAAGCTTTCTTT.

The chain employs TRBV5-1 and TRBJ1-1, with 12 bases identical to TRBD1. Germline V lookup: CDR1 SGHRS, CDR2 YFSETQ. This CDR3 has 16 amino acids. V lost 7 bases, J lost 0 bases, and 7 bases stayed unmatched. CDR3 loop: CASYLGTGGLNTEAFF. DNA of the CDR3: TGCGCCAGCTATTTGGGGACAGGGGGCCTGAACACTGAAGCTTTCTTT.

In its sample, this clone was seen once. The chain combines TRBV6-1 with TRBJ1-2; a possible D gene is TRBD1 (6 bases). The CDR3 has 14 residues. Germline V gene data show CDR1 as MNHNS and CDR2 as SASEGT. The V gene lost 3 bases and the J gene lost 1 base, with 9 bases spanning the gap. CDR3 DNA sequence: TGTGCCAGCAGTGAGGGACATCTTAACTATGGCTACACCTTC. Protein product: CASSEGHLNYGYTF.

This clone was picked up a small number of times. The chain carries TRBV24-1 and TRBJ2-2; D is uncertain. Trimming removed 8 bases from V and 3 bases from J, with 6 bases in between. This CDR3 region has 12 residues. CDR1 and CDR2 from the germline V gene are KGHDR and SFDVKD. CDR3 sequence: CATISYTGELFF. The CDR3 bases are TGTGCCACCATTTCCTACACCGGGGAGCTGTTTTTT.

This clone was seen a handful of times. The genes are TRBV6-5 and TRBJ1-2, with D possibly TRBD1 on 6 matching bases. Germline CDR1 is MNHEY and CDR2 is SVGAGI. This CDR3 contains 14 residues. The V gene lost 6 bases and the J gene lost 0 bases, with 11 bases spanning the gap. CDR3 DNA: TGTGCCAGCAGCGGACAGCTTCCTAACTATGGCTACACCTTC. Translation: CASSGQLPNYGYTF.

This clone was observed a single time. The chain joins TRBV6-1 to TRBJ2-2; 7 positions match TRBD1. CDR1 is MNHNS, CDR2 SASEGT, per germline. After removal of 3 bases from V and 6 bases from J, the junction contained 4 bases not matched to a gene. This CDR3 region has 14 residues. This CDR3 reads CASSESRGSGELFF. The CDR3 DNA follows: TGTGCCAGCAGTGAGAGCAGGGGGTCCGGGGAGCTGTTTTTT.

V gene TRBV7-6 combines with J gene TRBJ2-3; 10 bases are shared with TRBD2. Germline loops: CDR1 SGHVS, CDR2 FNYEAQ. The CDR3 covers 17 residues. With 2 bases clipped from V and 4 bases from J, the junction kept 9 bases outside the gene matches. CDR3 protein: CASSLPPLAGVADTQYF. The DNA of the CDR3 is TGTGCCAGCAGCTTACCCCCGCTAGCGGGGGTGGCAGATACGCAGTATTTT.

V and J are TRBV5-1 and TRBJ2-1; 15 positions match TRBD2. The CDR3 loop spans 17 amino acids. Trimming cost V 0 bases and J 6 bases; bases outside gene matches: 4. The germline V gene has CDR1 SGHRS and CDR2 YFSETQ. CDR3 protein: CASSLASGLAGGNEQFF. The CDR3 region has the DNA TGCGCCAGCAGCTTGGCCTCGGGACTAGCGGGGGGCAATGAGCAGTTCTTC.

This clone occurred a few times. The chain links TRBV2 to TRBJ1-2; TRBD1 aligns across 7 bases. With 0 bases clipped from V and 0 bases from J, the junction kept 10 bases outside the gene matches. There are 18 residues in the CDR3. Germline values: CDR1 SNHLY, CDR2 FYNNEI. CDR3 sequence (DNA): TGTGCCAGCAGTGAAGCTGGTAGGGGGCGTACAGCTAACTATGGCTACACCTTC. Residues: CASSEAGRGRTANYGYTF.

This clone has more than one count but fewer than ten. The V call is TRBV5-1, the J call TRBJ2-3; TRBD2 is a possible D gene (6 bases). Trimming shortened V by 4 bases and J by 3 bases, and 18 bases separated the two germline ends. The CDR3 loop spans 16 amino acids. The V gene's germline CDR1 is SGHRS and CDR2 YFSETQ. In DNA form, the CDR3 reads TGCGCCAGCAGCCCCGGCCCGGGCGGGAATACAGATACGCAGTATTTT. It yields the protein CASSPGPGGNTDTQYF.

CDR3 amino acids: CASSGQGRSGELFF. DNA of the CDR3: TGTGCCAGTAGCGGACAGGGGCGGTCCGGGGAGCTGTTTTTT. The V gene is TRBV19, the J gene TRBJ2-2, with 9 bases lining up with TRBD1. The germline V gene has CDR1 LNHDA and CDR2 SQIVND (reference sequence). J lost 6 bases, V lost 6 bases, and 5 bases had no gene match. This CDR3 has 14 amino acids.

The genes are TRBV5-1 and TRBJ2-1, with D perhaps matching TRBD2 (6 bases). CDR3 size: 15 residues. Trimming took off 4 bases at V and 8 bases at J, with 19 bases between the two ends. Germline-derived CDR1 and CDR2 are SGHRS and YFSETQ. CDR3 residues: CASSPLWLGGDEQFF. DNA of the CDR3: TGCGCCAGCAGCCCCCTTTGGCTAGGCGGGGATGAGCAGTTCTTC.

This chain links TRBV9 with TRBJ2-6; D is ambiguous. Looked up from germline, CDR1 is SGDLS and CDR2 is YYNGEE. Trimming left V 0 bases short and J 1 base short, with 14 bases between. There are 18 residues in the CDR3. The CDR3 is CASSVDPRSGSGANVLTF. The CDR3 bases are TGTGCCAGCAGCGTAGACCCCCGGTCAGGATCTGGGGCCAACGTCCTGACTTTC.

The chain carries TRBV5-1 and TRBJ1-5; 9 positions agree with TRBD1. The CDR3 runs 15 residues. Per the germline V gene, CDR1 is SGHRS and CDR2 is YFSETQ. Unmatched junction bases numbered 8, after V lost 5 bases and J lost 5 bases. The CDR3 DNA is TGCGCCAGCAGTCCTGGACAGGGGTGGGATCAGCCCCAGCATTTT. It codes for CASSPGQGWDQPQHF.

This clone was seen more than once but under ten times. The rearrangement uses TRBV5-6 and TRBJ1-1; D uncertain. V shed 6 bases and J shed 8 bases, with 17 bases lying between them. Looked up from germline, CDR1 is SGHDT and CDR2 is YYEEEE. This CDR3 is built from 13 residues. The CDR3 bases are TGTGCCAGCACCCCCGACGGTGGGAGAGAAGCTTTCTTT. Translation gives CASTPDGGREAFF.

The chain carries TRBV27 and TRBJ2-7; 11 bases fit TRBD2. The germline V gene encodes CDR1 MNHEY and CDR2 SMNVEV (reference sequence). Trimming at V came to 8 bases and at J to 4 bases, leaving 13 bases not matched to a gene. The CDR3 covers 16 residues. CDR3 region: CASAVEGTSGGYEQYF. CDR3 in DNA: TGTGCCAGCGCGGTAGAAGGTACTAGCGGGGGTTACGAGCAGTACTTC.

CDR3 loop: CASSQQGGGTDTQYF. The CDR3 bases are TGTGCCAGCAGCCAACAAGGCGGGGGCACAGATACGCAGTATTTT. V gene TRBV3-1 (or the pseudogene TRBV3-2) combines with J gene TRBJ2-3, with D possibly matching TRBD2 (6 bases). Looked up from germline, CDR1 is LGHDT and CDR2 is YNNKEL (reference sequence). The CDR3 consists of 15 residues. The V end was cut by 2 bases, the J end by 1 base, with 10 bases between.

This chain connects TRBV7-9 to TRBJ1-2; 7 bases are shared with TRBD1. With V trimmed by 4 bases and J by 6 bases, 2 bases remained unmatched. This CDR3 contains 12 residues. The germline CDR1 and CDR2 sequences are SEHNR and FQNEAQ (reference sequence). The DNA for the CDR3 is TGTGCCAGCAGCTGGACAGGAAATGGCTACACCTTC. Protein sequence: CASSWTGNGYTF.